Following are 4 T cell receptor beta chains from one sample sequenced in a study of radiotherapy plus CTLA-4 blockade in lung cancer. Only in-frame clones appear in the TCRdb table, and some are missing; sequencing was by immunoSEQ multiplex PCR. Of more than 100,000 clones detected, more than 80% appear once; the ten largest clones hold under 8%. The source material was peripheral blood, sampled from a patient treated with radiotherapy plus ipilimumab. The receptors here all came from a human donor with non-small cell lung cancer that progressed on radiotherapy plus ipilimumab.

In nucleotides, the CDR3 is TGCGCCAGCAGCTTGCGGGAGTTCGCGGAGACCCAGTACTTC. This codes for CASSLREFAETQYF. V gene TRBV4-1 combines with J gene TRBJ2-5; TRBD2 agrees at 7 bases. CDR3 length: 14 amino acids. Germline CDR1 reads MGHRA; CDR2 reads YSYEKL. The trim removed 5 bases at V and 5 bases at J, leaving 8 bases unmatched.

CDR3 loop: CASGGRPGSYNEQFF. The CDR3 region has the DNA TGTGCCAGTGGCGGGAGGCCTGGCTCCTACAATGAGCAGTTCTTC. The chain has TRBV19 and TRBJ2-1; TRBD2 agrees at 8 bases. There are 15 residues in the CDR3. The germline V gene encodes CDR1 LNHDA and CDR2 SQIVND (reference sequence). The V segment lost 8 bases and the J segment 0 bases; nucleotides outside the gene matches: 6.

In DNA form, the CDR3 reads TGTGCCAGCAGCGTAAACCAGGGGAACACCGGGGAGCTGTTTTTT. This codes for CASSVNQGNTGELFF. The J gene is TRBJ2-2, the V gene TRBV9; D is perhaps TRBD1 (5 bases). This CDR3 has 15 amino acids. CDR1 and CDR2 from the germline V gene are SGDLS and YYNGEE. V lost 1 base to trimming and J lost 1 base, with 8 bases between them. The full variable domain, with the rest looked up from reference TRBV9 and TRBJ2-2, is DSGVTQTPKHLITATGQRVTLRCSPRSGDLSVYWYQQSLDQGLQFLIQYYNGEERAKGNILERFSAQQFPDLHSELNLSSLELGDSALYFCASSVNQGNTGELFFGEGSRLTVL.

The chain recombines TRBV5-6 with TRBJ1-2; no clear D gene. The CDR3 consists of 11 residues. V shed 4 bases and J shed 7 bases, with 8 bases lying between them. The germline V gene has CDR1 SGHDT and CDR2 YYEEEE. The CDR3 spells CASSGRRGYTF. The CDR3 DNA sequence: TGTGCCAGCAGCGGACGACGTGGCTACACCTTC.